The source of this T cell receptor beta chain is a study of T cells in Graves' hyperthyroidism and ophthalmopathy. The germline V and J ends were trimmed by 0 bases and 3 bases, with 6 bases remaining between them. The CDR3 runs 14 residues. Looked up from germline, CDR1 is MGHDK and CDR2 is SYGVNS. Under 3 months was the duration of disease in ophthalmopathy patients, who also had a Clinical Activity Score of at least 3 and a NOSPECS grade of at least 4. RNA transcripts provided the source from which TCR beta CDR3 regions were amplified. Carried out on the TCR CDR3, a first-round RT-PCR used the HTBI primer set. MiXCR, run by TCRdb on the multiplex PCR reads, gives a single entry per CDR3 protein. The sample lists under 300,000 distinct CDR3 sequences; roughly 22% were seen once.

The source material was blood. The chain is built from TRBV25-1 and TRBJ1-5; D gene uncertain. This sequence was found in a man between 25 and 39 years old with Graves' ophthalmopathy. The CDR3 loop reads CASSEYTANQPQHF. The CDR3 coding sequence is TGTGCCAGCAGTGAATATACGGCCAATCAGCCCCAGCATTTT.